What follows are 22 T cell receptor beta chains derived from one specimen sequenced in a study of ipilimumab plus nivolumab after autologous stem cell transplantation. Only in-frame clones appear in the TCRdb table, and some are missing; sequencing was by immunoSEQ multiplex PCR. The data contain 15,000 to 20,000 clones, around 82% of them singletons. The specimen was PBMCs, collected in a trial of ipilimumab plus nivolumab as post-transplant consolidation. These TCRs come from a male donor with diffuse large B-cell lymphoma.

The chain couples TRBV19 to TRBJ1-2; maybe TRBD1 (5 bases). The germline V gene encodes CDR1 LNHDA and CDR2 SQIVND (reference sequence). Trimming shortened V by 1 base and J by 4 bases, and 7 bases separated the two germline ends. This CDR3 comprises 13 residues. This chain's CDR3 is CASSIGQIYGYTF. In DNA form, the CDR3 reads TGTGCCAGTAGTATAGGACAGATCTATGGCTACACCTTC.

The chain is built from TRBV5-1 and TRBJ1-2; tentatively, D is TRBD1 (5 bases). From germline, CDR1 is SGHRS and CDR2 YFSETQ. Trimming stripped 4 bases from V and 5 bases from J, with 18 bases between. The CDR3 has 15 residues. CDR3 bases: TGCGCCAGCAGCGGGAACCCCCAGGGAGTTTATGGCTACACCTTC. Its protein product is CASSGNPQGVYGYTF.

This clone appeared once. The rearrangement joins TRBV27 to TRBJ1-1, with D hard to call. With 3 bases removed from V and 8 bases from J, the gap between germline ends came to 13 bases. The V gene's germline CDR1 is MNHEY and CDR2 SMNVEV (reference sequence). The CDR3 covers 13 residues. CDR3 in amino acids: CASSLSGIGEAFF. The CDR3 region has the DNA TGTGCCAGCAGTTTGTCCGGGATTGGGGAAGCTTTCTTT.

This clone was seen a single time. The chain is built from TRBV7-9 and TRBJ2-3, with D hard to call. V gave up 5 bases and J gave up 6 bases, with 9 bases separating them. The CDR3 is made up of 12 amino acids. Germline assignment: CDR1 SEHNR and CDR2 FQNEAQ (reference sequence). In DNA form, the CDR3 reads TGTGCCAGCAGCCGAGGTTGGGATACGCAGTATTTT. Protein product: CASSRGWDTQYF.

The chain is built from TRBV10-3 and TRBJ2-3, with D tentatively TRBD1 or TRBD2 (5 bases each). V shed 2 bases and J shed 0 bases, with 9 bases lying between them. The CDR3 length is 15 residues. Germline CDR1 and CDR2: ENHRY and SYGVKD. Here the CDR3 reads CAISEEGMSTDTQYF. Written as DNA, the CDR3 is TGTGCCATCAGTGAGGAGGGGATGAGCACAGATACGCAGTATTTT.

This clone came up a few times. The chain has TRBV5-1 and TRBJ1-1; 8 bases map to TRBD1. The CDR3 is 14 amino acids. J lost 8 bases, V lost 4 bases, and 10 bases had no gene match. The V gene's germline CDR1 is SGHRS and CDR2 YFSETQ. The CDR3 DNA sequence: TGCGCCAGCAGCACAACAAGACAGGGGCAAGAAGCTTTCTTT. Protein: CASSTTRQGQEAFF.

The V call is TRBV23-1, the J call TRBJ1-2; D not certain. TRBV23-1 is designated an ORF whose function remains uncertain. The CDR3 is 13 residues long. The germline V and J ends were trimmed by 6 bases and 8 bases, with 16 bases remaining between them. In DNA form, the CDR3 reads TGCGCCAGCAGCGGGGAATCCGGTGGGGGCTACACCTTC. Its protein product is CASSGESGGGYTF.

The gene calls are TRBV5-1 and TRBJ2-1; TRBD2 aligns across 8 bases. The V gene's germline CDR1 is SGHRS and CDR2 YFSETQ. This CDR3 has 15 amino acids. Trimming cost V 4 bases and J 2 bases; bases outside gene matches: 5. The CDR3 spells CASSVSGGAYNEQFF. The CDR3 DNA is TGCGCCAGCAGCGTAAGCGGGGGAGCCTACAATGAGCAGTTCTTC.

This sequence joins TRBV7-2 and TRBJ2-7; possibly TRBD2 for D (5 bases). Germline V CDR1 and CDR2: SGHTA, FQGNSA. The CDR3 contains 12 residues. V lost 7 bases and J lost 2, with 9 bases in between. The DNA for the CDR3 is TGTGCCAGCAACTCGGGGACCTACGAGCAGTACTTC. Residues: CASNSGTYEQYF.

This chain links TRBV5-5 with TRBJ2-7; TRBD1 agrees at 10 bases. With V trimmed by 3 bases and J by 2 bases, 5 bases remained unmatched. Germline CDR1 reads SGHKS; CDR2 reads YYEKEE (reference sequence). There are 15 residues in the CDR3. CDR3 region: CASSWAGTGAYEQYF. Written as DNA, the CDR3 is TGTGCCAGCAGCTGGGCCGGGACAGGGGCCTACGAGCAGTACTTC.

V and J are TRBV27 and TRBJ2-7, with TRBD1 matching over 9 bases. Trimming cost V 6 bases and J 5 bases; bases outside gene matches: 11. The CDR3 is 15 residues long. CDR1 MNHEY and CDR2 SMNVEV come from the germline V gene (reference sequence). CDR3 loop: CASSRSNRGPNEQYF. For the CDR3, the DNA is TGTGCCAGCAGCCGTTCTAACAGGGGGCCGAACGAGCAGTACTTC.

The genes are TRBV6-5 and TRBJ1-1; D may be TRBD1 (5 bases). V dropped 6 bases and J dropped 3 bases, with 14 bases sitting between them. Germline V gives CDR1 MNHEY, CDR2 SVGAGI. The CDR3 runs to 14 residues. This CDR3 is CASRSGTRDTEAFF. The CDR3 DNA follows: TGTGCCAGCAGGTCGGGGACGAGGGACACTGAAGCTTTCTTT.

This chain joins TRBV6-5 and TRBJ2-3, with D perhaps TRBD1 (6 bases). Germline V lookup: CDR1 MNHEY, CDR2 SVGAGI. This CDR3 comprises 13 residues. V dropped 6 bases and J dropped 4 bases, with 11 bases sitting between them. The DNA of the CDR3 is TGTGCCAGCAGGGGTTCAGGGGCAGATACGCAGTATTTT. It is translated as CASRGSGADTQYF.

The CDR3 DNA is TGCGCCAGCAGTGGGGGGACAACTAATGAAAAACTGTTTTTT. Its translation is CASSGGTTNEKLFF. V is TRBV10-1 and J is TRBJ1-4, with a tentative D call TRBD1 (5 bases). The germline CDR1 and CDR2 sequences are WNHNN and SYGVQD (reference sequence). V was trimmed by 4 bases and J by 0 bases, leaving 6 bases between them. This CDR3 is built from 14 residues.

The chain recombines TRBV6-5 with TRBJ1-5; unclear D gene. Trimming left V 4 bases short and J 4 bases short, with 11 bases between. Germline values: CDR1 MNHEY, CDR2 SVGAGI. This CDR3 is 14 amino acids long. DNA of the CDR3: TGTGCCAGCAGTTCCAGACGGGAAAATCAGCCCCAGCATTTT. The encoded protein is CASSSRRENQPQHF.

The chain combines TRBV5-1 with TRBJ2-1; 9 bases are shared with TRBD1. This CDR3 has 18 residues. Losses at the gene ends were 4 bases for V and 7 bases for J; bases not matched to a gene: 18. The germline V gene encodes CDR1 SGHRS and CDR2 YFSETQ. The CDR3: CASSITLGSGQGPNEQFF. For the CDR3, the DNA is TGCGCCAGCAGCATTACCCTAGGTTCCGGACAGGGGCCGAATGAGCAGTTCTTC.

A single count supports this clone. This chain uses TRBV9 with TRBJ2-2, with 7 positions matching TRBD1. V lost 4 bases to trimming and J lost 1 base; unmatched junction nucleotides: 1. Germline V gives CDR1 SGDLS, CDR2 YYNGEE. The CDR3 totals 14 residues. The CDR3, as DNA: TGTGCCAGCAGCCGGACAGGGAACACCGGGGAGCTGTTTTTT. Its translation: CASSRTGNTGELFF.

The sample holds a few counts of this clone. V and J are TRBV19 and TRBJ2-2, with TRBD2 identical over 9 bases. CDR1 LNHDA and CDR2 SQIVND come from the germline V gene (reference sequence). The J segment lost 7 bases and the V segment lost 6 bases, leaving 12 bases of the junction unmatched. The length of the CDR3 is 16 residues. Here the CDR3 DNA reads TGTGCCAGTAGGAGGCTAGCGGGGCCTTGGGGCGGGGAGCTGTTTTTT. Translated, it gives CASRRLAGPWGGELFF.

V gene TRBV19 combines with J gene TRBJ1-1; maybe TRBD1 (6 bases). V lost 4 bases and J 4 bases, leaving 13 bases between the germline ends. Germline V gene data show CDR1 as LNHDA and CDR2 as SQIVND (reference sequence). The CDR3 is made up of 14 amino acids. CDR3 sequence reads: CASSTATGSTEAFF. Here the CDR3 DNA reads TGTGCCAGTAGTACCGCGACAGGTAGCACTGAAGCTTTCTTT.

The V and J genes are TRBV6-1 and TRBJ1-1; D gene ambiguous. This CDR3 has 13 residues. Trimming shortened V by 7 bases and J by 3 bases, and 12 bases separated the two germline ends. Germline-derived CDR1 and CDR2 are MNHNS and SASEGT. The CDR3 nucleotides read TGTGCCAGCACGAGGACCCTTGACACTGAAGCTTTCTTT. Translation gives CASTRTLDTEAFF.

The chain links TRBV7-2 to TRBJ2-5, with a tentative D call TRBD2 (5 bases). Deletions cut 2 bases from V and 5 bases from J, with 12 bases between. CDR3 length: 14 residues. The germline V gene encodes CDR1 SGHTA and CDR2 FQGNSA. CDR3 residues: CASSLNGVFETQYF. CDR3 bases: TGTGCCAGCAGCTTAAACGGGGTATTTGAGACCCAGTACTTC.

The rearrangement uses TRBV5-1 and TRBJ2-2; D not resolved. V lost 0 bases and J lost 6, with 18 bases in between. The V gene's germline CDR1 is SGHRS and CDR2 YFSETQ. The CDR3 extends over 17 amino acids. The CDR3 spells CASSLGHRNTAAGELFF. The DNA for the CDR3 is TGCGCCAGCAGCTTGGGACACCGAAATACCGCGGCCGGGGAGCTGTTTTTT.